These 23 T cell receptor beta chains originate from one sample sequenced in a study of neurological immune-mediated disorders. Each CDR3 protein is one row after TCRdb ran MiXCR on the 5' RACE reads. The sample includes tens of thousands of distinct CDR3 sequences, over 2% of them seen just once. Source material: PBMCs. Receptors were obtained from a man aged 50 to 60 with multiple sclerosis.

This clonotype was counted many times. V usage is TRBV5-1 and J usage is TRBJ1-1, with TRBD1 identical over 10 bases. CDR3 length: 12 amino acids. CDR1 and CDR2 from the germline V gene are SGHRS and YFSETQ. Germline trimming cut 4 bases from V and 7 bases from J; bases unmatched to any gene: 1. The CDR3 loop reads CASSRDRGEAFF. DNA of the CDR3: TGCGCCAGCAGCAGGGACAGGGGTGAAGCTTTCTTT.

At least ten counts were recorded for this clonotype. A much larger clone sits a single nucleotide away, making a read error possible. The CDR3 here is CASSYRTRGVNEQFF. The CDR3 nucleotides are TGTGCCAGCAGTTATCGGACTAGAGGGGTCAATGAGCAGTTCTTC. J is TRBJ2-1 and V is TRBV7-2; 7 bases map to TRBD2. This CDR3 has 15 amino acids. CDR1 SGHTA and CDR2 FQGNSA come from the germline V gene. The J segment lost 6 bases and the V segment lost 6 bases, leaving 11 bases of the junction unmatched.

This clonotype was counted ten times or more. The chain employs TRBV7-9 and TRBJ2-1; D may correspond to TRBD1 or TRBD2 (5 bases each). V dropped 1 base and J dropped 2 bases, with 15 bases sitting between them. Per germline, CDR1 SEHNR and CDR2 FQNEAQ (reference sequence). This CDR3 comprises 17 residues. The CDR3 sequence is CASSLGPRGAPYNEQFF. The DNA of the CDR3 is TGTGCCAGCAGCTTAGGACCGAGAGGGGCCCCCTACAATGAGCAGTTCTTC.

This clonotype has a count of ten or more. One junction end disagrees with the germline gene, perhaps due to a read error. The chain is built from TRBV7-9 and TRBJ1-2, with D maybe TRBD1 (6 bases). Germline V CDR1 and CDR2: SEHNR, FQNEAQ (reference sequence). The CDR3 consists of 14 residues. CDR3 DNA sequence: TGTGCCAGCAGCTTAGCAGGGGGACACCCTACGAAGGGCTTC. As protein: CASSLAGGHPTKGF.

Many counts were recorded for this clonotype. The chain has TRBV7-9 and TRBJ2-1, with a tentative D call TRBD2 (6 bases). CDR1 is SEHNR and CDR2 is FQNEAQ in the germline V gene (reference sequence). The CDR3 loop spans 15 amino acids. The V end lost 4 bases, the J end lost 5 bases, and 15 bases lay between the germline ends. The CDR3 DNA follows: TGTGCCAGCAGCTGGGCTTTGTGGGAGGACAATGAGCAGTTCTTC. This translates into CASSWALWEDNEQFF.

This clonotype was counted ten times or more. In nucleotides, the CDR3 is TGCGCCAGCAGCACCGGACAGGGGGTCCCCACAGATACGCAGTATTTT. It encodes CASSTGQGVPTDTQYF. The chain couples TRBV5-1 to TRBJ2-3; 10 bases agree with TRBD1. Germline lookup yields CDR1 SGHRS and CDR2 YFSETQ. This CDR3 comprises 16 residues. After removal of 4 bases from V and 2 bases from J, the junction contained 7 bases not matched to a gene. Together with reference TRBV5-1 and TRBJ2-3, the CDR3 gives the full variable domain: KAGVTQTPRYLIKTRGQQVTLSCSPISGHRSVSWYQQTPGQGLQFLFEYFSETQRNKGNFPGRFSGRQFSNSRSEMNVSTLELGDSALYLCASSTGQGVPTDTQYFGPGTRLTVL.

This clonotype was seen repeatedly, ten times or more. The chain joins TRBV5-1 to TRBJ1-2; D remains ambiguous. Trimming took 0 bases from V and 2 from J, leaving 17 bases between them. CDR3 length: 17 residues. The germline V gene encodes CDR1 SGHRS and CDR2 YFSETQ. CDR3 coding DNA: TGCGCCAGCAGCTTGGCAGGACCACATACCGTAAACTATGGCTACACCTTC. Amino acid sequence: CASSLAGPHTVNYGYTF.

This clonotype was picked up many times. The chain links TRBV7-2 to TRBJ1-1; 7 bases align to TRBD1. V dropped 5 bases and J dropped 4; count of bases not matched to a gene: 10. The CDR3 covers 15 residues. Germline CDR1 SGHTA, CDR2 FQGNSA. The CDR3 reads CASSRDSSGGTEAFF. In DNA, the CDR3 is TGTGCCAGCAGCCGGGACAGCTCGGGGGGCACTGAAGCTTTCTTT.

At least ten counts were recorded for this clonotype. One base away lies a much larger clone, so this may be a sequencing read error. CDR3 sequence reads: CASSLGTRGGDTQYF. CDR3 DNA sequence: TGTGCCAGCAGCTTAGGGACTAGAGGGGGAGATACGCAGTATTTT. V is TRBV7-9 and J is TRBJ2-3, with D possibly being TRBD2 (7 bases). Germline loops: CDR1 SEHNR, CDR2 FQNEAQ (reference sequence). CDR3 length: 15 amino acids. Trimming took off 1 base at V and 5 bases at J, with 13 bases between the two ends.

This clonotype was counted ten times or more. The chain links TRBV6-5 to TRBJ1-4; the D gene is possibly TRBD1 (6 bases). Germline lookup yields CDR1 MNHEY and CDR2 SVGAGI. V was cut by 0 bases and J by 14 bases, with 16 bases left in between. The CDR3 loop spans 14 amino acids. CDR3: CASSYSGLGAPLFF. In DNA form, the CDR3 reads TGTGCCAGCAGTTACTCGGGATTGGGGGCGCCTCTGTTTTTT.

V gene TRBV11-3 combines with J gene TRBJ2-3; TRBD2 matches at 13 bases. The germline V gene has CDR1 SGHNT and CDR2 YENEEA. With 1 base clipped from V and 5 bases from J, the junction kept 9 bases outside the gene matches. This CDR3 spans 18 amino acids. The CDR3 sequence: CASSLVGGLAGVVDTQYF. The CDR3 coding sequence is TGTGCCAGCAGCTTAGTCGGTGGACTAGCGGGGGTTGTAGATACGCAGTATTTT.

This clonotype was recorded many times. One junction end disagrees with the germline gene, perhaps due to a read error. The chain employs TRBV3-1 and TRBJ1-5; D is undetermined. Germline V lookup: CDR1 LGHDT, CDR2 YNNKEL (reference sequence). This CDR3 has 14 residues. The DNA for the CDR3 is TGTGCCAGCAGCCAAGATGTAGGCAATCAGCCCCAGAATTTT. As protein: CASSQDVGNQPQNF.

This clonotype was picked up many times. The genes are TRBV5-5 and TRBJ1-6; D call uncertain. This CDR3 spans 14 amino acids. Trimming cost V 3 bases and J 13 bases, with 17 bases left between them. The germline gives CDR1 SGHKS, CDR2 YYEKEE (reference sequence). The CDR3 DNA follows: TGTGCCAGCAGCTCGAGGTGGGAGGAGTCGCCCCTCCACTTT. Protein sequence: CASSSRWEESPLHF. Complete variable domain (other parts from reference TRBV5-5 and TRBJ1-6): DAGVTQSPTHLIKTRGQQVTLRCSPISGHKSVSWYQQVLGQGPQFIFQYYEKEERGRGNFPDRFSARQFPNYSSELNVNALLLGDSALYLCASSSRWEESPLHFGNGTRLTVT.

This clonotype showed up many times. The CDR3 DNA reads TGTGCCAGCAGTCTGGGACAGGGGGTCCACGAGCAGTACTTC. It encodes CASSLGQGVHEQYF. The rearrangement links TRBV12-3 or TRBV12-4 to TRBJ2-7, with 11 bases that match TRBD1. The CDR3 spans 14 residues. Unmatched junction bases numbered 5, after V lost 5 bases and J lost 5 bases.

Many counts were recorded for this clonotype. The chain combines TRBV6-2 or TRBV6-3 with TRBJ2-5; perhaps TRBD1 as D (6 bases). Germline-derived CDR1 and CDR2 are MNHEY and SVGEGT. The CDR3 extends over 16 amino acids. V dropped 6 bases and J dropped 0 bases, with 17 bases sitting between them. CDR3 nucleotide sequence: TGTGCCAGCAGCGGCTCCGGGACACACTACCAAGAGACCCAGTACTTC. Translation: CASSGSGTHYQETQYF.

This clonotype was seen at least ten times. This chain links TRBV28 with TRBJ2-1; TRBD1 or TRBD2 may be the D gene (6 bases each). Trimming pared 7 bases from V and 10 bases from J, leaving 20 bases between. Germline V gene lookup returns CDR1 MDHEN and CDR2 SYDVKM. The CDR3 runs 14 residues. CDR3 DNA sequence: TGTGCCAGCATTTTCGGGGGCGCGATTAGGGAGCAGTTCTTC. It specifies CASIFGGAIREQFF. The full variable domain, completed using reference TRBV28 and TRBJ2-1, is DVKVTQSSRYLVKRTGEKVFLECVQDMDHENMFWYRQDPGLGLRLIYFSYDVKMKEKGDIPEGYSVSREKKERFSLILESASTNQTSMYLCASIFGGAIREQFFGPGTRLTVL.

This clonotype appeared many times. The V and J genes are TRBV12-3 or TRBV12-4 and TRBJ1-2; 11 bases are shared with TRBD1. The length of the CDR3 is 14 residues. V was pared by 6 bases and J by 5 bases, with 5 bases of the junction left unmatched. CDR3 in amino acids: CASSLGQGDYGYTF. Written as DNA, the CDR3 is TGTGCCAGCAGCCTGGGACAGGGGGATTATGGCTACACCTTC.

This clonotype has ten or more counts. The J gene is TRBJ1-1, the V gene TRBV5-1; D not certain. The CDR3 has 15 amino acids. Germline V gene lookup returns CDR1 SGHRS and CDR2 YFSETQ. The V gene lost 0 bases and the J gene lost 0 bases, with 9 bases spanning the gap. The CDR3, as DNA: TGCGCCAGCAGCTTGGAGGTCACTATGAACACTGAAGCTTTCTTT. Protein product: CASSLEVTMNTEAFF.

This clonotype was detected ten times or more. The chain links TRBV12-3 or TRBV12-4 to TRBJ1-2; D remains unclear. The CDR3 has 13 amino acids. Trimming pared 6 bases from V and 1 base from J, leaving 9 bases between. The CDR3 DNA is TGTGCCAGCAGCGTGGACGTTAACTATGGCTACACCTTC. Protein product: CASSVDVNYGYTF.

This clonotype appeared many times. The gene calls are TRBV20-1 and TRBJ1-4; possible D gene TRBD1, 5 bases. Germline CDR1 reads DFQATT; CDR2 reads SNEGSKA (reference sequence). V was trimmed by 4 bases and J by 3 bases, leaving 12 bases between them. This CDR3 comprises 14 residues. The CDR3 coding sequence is TGCAGTGCTACATTCGGGACGTCTAATGAAAAACTGTTTTTT. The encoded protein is CSATFGTSNEKLFF.

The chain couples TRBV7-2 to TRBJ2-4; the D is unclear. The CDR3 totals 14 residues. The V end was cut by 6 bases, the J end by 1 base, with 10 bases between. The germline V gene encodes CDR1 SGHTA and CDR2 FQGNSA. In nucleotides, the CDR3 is TGTGCCAGCAGACAAGAGATGGCCAAAAACATTCAGTACTTC. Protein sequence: CASRQEMAKNIQYF.

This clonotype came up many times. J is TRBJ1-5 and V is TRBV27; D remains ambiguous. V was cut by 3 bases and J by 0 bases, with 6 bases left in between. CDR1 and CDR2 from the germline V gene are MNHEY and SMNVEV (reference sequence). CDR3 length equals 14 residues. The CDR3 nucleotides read TGTGCCAGCAGTTTCGGAGGTAGCAATCAGCCCCAGCATTTT. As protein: CASSFGGSNQPQHF.

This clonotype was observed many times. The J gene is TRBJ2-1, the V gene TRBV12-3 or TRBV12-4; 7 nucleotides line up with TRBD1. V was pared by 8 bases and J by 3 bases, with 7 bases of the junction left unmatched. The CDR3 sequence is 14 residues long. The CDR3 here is CASSRQGDYNEQFF. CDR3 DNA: TGTGCCAGCTCTCGACAGGGCGACTACAATGAGCAGTTCTTC.